These 5 T cell receptor beta chains originate from one sample sequenced in a study of beta chain bispecific antibodies for T cell cancers. Expansion lasted 3 days, with either anti-CD3 antibody OKT3 or CD3/CD28 beads. Their specific antigens are unknown. Study-wide results and limits: In these mixed samples, most targeted TRBV reads derived from the leukemia cell line.

TCRdb analysed the 5' RACE reads with MiXCR anew, one entry per CDR3 protein. The sample yields about 18,000 distinct CDR3 sequences, approximately 2% seen once. The sample comprised healthy donor T cells cultured with leukemia cells. The receptors were sampled from a human donor in good health. Some clones in this sample may be carry-over from other donors' samples.

The chain joins TRBV30 to TRBJ2-7; D may correspond to TRBD1 or TRBD2 (6 bases each). The germline gives CDR1 GTSNPN, CDR2 SVGIG (reference sequence). V was trimmed by 0 bases and J by 5 bases, leaving 23 bases between them. The CDR3 is made up of 17 amino acids. CDR3 DNA sequence: TGTGCCTGGAGTGTACGAGGGCCAGGGCAGGGGAGGAACGAGCAGTACTTC. Protein product: CAWSVRGPGQGRNEQYF.

This chain connects TRBV25-1 to TRBJ1-1; D is unresolved. CDR1 MGHDK and CDR2 SYGVNS come from the germline V gene. With 0 bases removed from V and 1 base from J, the gap between germline ends came to 15 bases. The CDR3 is 17 residues long. The DNA of the CDR3 is TGTGCCAGCAGTGAATACCCAGAAACTTATTCGAACACTGAAGCTTTCTTT. Translated, it gives CASSEYPETYSNTEAFF.

This clonotype was observed at least ten times. This chain connects TRBV9 to TRBJ2-3; TRBD2 might be the D (6 bases). The germline V gene encodes CDR1 SGDLS and CDR2 YYNGEE. The CDR3 extends over 15 amino acids. The germline V and J ends were trimmed by 3 bases and 0 bases, with 11 bases remaining between them. This chain's CDR3 is CASSGGGDSTDTQYF. CDR3 bases: TGTGCCAGCAGCGGTGGCGGGGACAGCACAGATACGCAGTATTTT.

This clonotype has ten or more counts. This sequence joins TRBV27 and TRBJ1-1, with a tentative D call TRBD1 (5 bases). CDR1 and CDR2 from the germline V gene are MNHEY and SMNVEV (reference sequence). Trimming cost V 8 bases and J 5 bases, with 15 bases left between them. The CDR3 totals 13 residues. As DNA, the CDR3 is TGTGCCAGCGTAGCGCCCGGGGGGACTGAAGCTTTCTTT. Protein sequence: CASVAPGGTEAFF.

This clonotype appeared many times. The chain has TRBV5-1 and TRBJ2-3; 12 bases map to TRBD2. The ends lost 4 bases at V and 3 bases at J; junction bases unmatched: 6. Germline assignment: CDR1 SGHRS and CDR2 YFSETQ. CDR3 size: 16 residues. The CDR3 sequence: CASSPSLAGGTDTQYF. The CDR3 coding sequence is TGCGCCAGCAGCCCTTCACTAGCGGGGGGTACAGATACGCAGTATTTT.